The 2 T cell receptor beta chains below were found in one sample sequenced in a study of beta chain features in type 1 diabetes. Of the isolated RNA, all was reverse transcribed, and so the sequenced material was expressed TCRB transcripts. This table comes from immunoSEQ multiplex PCR, and its TCRdb copy is limited to in-frame clones, with some not included. The table includes 350,000 to 400,000 clones, roughly 16% detected once. The sample consisted of naive CD4+ T cells from blood. These receptors originate from a woman aged 18-29 years in good health.

The J gene is TRBJ1-2, the V gene TRBV29-1, with 8 positions matching TRBD1. The CDR3 is made up of 13 amino acids. J lost 8 bases, V lost 7 bases, and 12 bases had no gene match. The germline V gene has CDR1 SQVTM and CDR2 ANQGSEA. CDR3 amino acids: CSAEDREVGGYTF. CDR3 DNA sequence: TGCAGCGCTGAGGACAGGGAGGTAGGAGGCTACACCTTC.

Details on this clone: This CDR3 is also generated by other DNA sequences in the sample. DNA for the CDR3: TGTGCCAGCAGCTTAAGGGGAAATCAGCCCCAGCATTTT. It encodes CASSLRGNQPQHF. V is TRBV7-2 and J is TRBJ1-5; D might be TRBD1 (5 bases). The CDR3 contains 13 residues. Germline CDR1 and CDR2: SGHTA and FQGNSA. V lost 2 bases and J lost 4, with 6 bases in between.